This T cell receptor beta chain was observed in a study of blood T cell repertoires in COVID-19. CDR1 is MNHEY, CDR2 SVGAGI, per germline. With 6 bases clipped from V and 1 base from J, the junction kept 9 bases outside the gene matches. This CDR3 is 15 amino acids long. Only in-frame clones appear in the TCRdb table, and some are missing; sequencing was by immunoSEQ multiplex PCR. The sample has 60,000 to 75,000 clones; 70% to 90% are singletons. The sequenced sample consisted of peripheral blood. The chain couples TRBV6-5 to TRBJ2-7, with 7 bases matching TRBD1. This clonotype originated in a human donor in a cohort sampled during active COVID-19. CDR3 DNA sequence: TGTGCCAGCAGCCGAACAGGGGTGGATTCCTACGAGCAGTACTTC. Its protein product is CASSRTGVDSYEQYF.